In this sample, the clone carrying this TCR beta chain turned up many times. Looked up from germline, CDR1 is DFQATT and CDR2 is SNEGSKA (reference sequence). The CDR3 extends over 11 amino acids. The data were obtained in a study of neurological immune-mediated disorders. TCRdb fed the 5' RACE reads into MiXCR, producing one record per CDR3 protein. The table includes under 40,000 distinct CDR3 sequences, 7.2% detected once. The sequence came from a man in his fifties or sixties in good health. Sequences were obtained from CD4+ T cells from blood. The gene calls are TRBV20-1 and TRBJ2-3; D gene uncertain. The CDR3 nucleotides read TGCAGGGCAGGTCGAAGAGATACGCAGTATTTT. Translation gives CRAGRRDTQYF.